This record concerns one T cell receptor (beta chain) sequence. This entry belongs to a study of blood T cell repertoires in COVID-19. The table came from immunoSEQ multiplex PCR; TCRdb's copy has only in-frame clones and leaves some out. Of roughly 120,000 clones in the sample, 84% were seen once. V lost 1 base to trimming and J lost 6 bases; unmatched junction nucleotides: 10. The CDR3 is 16 amino acids. Germline CDR1 SGHTA, CDR2 FQGNSA. This TCR derives from a middle-aged woman with acute or convalescent COVID-19. The rearrangement joins TRBV7-2 to TRBJ2-3; TRBD1 agrees at 7 bases. The sequencing sample was made of peripheral blood. Here the CDR3 DNA reads TGTGCCAGCAGCTTAGACCGGACAGGTTCATGGGATACGCAGTATTTT. Translation gives CASSLDRTGSWDTQYF.